This T cell receptor beta chain appears in the sequencing data of a study of early T cells in non-severe SARS-CoV-2 infection. Looking at the study overall: Bulk RNA from unsorted whole blood was sequenced; chains were unpaired.

The CDR3 spans 16 residues. Germline-derived CDR1 and CDR2 are MDHEN and SYDVKM. V was clipped by 3 bases and J by 6 bases; unmatched bases: 8. Worth noting for this clonotype: The antigen is undetermined.

Overall study results and limits: There was a bias toward anti-spike CD8 responses in VDJdb matching, which missed private and CD4 specificities.

As part of library construction, unique molecular identifiers were attached to individual cDNA molecules. TCRdb reprocessed the 5' RACE reads with MiXCR, giving one entry per CDR3 protein. The sample carries tens of thousands of distinct CDR3 sequences, more than 9% recorded once. Sequenced sample: whole blood. The sequence came from an adult who was a healthcare worker with PCR-confirmed SARS-CoV-2 infection or an uninfected control (not recorded which). The chain carries TRBV28 and TRBJ2-2, with TRBD2 matching 9 bases. DNA of the CDR3: TGTGCCAGCAGTTTTGCGGCTAGCGGGAAGGCCGGGGAGCTGTTTTTT. Its translation is CASSFAASGKAGELFF. Based on the CDR3 plus reference TRBV28 and TRBJ2-2, the full variable domain is DVKVTQSSRYLVKRTGEKVFLECVQDMDHENMFWYRQDPGLGLRLIYFSYDVKMKEKGDIPEGYSVSREKKERFSLILESASTNQTSMYLCASSFAASGKAGELFFGEGSRLTVL.